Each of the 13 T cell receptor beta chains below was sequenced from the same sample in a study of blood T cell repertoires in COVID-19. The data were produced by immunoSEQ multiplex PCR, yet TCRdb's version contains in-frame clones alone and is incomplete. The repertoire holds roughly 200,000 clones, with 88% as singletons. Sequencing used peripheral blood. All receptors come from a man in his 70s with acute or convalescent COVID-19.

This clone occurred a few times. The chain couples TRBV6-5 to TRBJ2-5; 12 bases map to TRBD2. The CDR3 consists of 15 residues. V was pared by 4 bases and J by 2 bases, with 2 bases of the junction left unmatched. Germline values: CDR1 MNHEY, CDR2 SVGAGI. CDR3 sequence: CASSFGLAGQETQYF. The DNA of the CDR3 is TGTGCCAGCAGTTTCGGACTAGCGGGGCAAGAGACCCAGTACTTC.

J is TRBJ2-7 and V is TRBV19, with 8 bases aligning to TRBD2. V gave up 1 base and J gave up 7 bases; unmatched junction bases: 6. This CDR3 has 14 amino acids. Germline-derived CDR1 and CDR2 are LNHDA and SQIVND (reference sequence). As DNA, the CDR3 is TGTGCCAGTAGTATAGCTGGCGGGACTAGGGAGCAGTACTTC. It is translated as CASSIAGGTREQYF.

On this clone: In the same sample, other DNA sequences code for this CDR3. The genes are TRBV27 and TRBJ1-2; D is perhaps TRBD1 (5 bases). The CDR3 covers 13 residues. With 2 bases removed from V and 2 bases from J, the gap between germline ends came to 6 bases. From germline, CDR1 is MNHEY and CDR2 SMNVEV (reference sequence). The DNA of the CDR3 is TGTGCCAGCAGTTTAAGGGGAAACTATGGCTACACCTTC. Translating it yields CASSLRGNYGYTF.

The CDR3 sequence: CASSSSRSSYNEQFF. As DNA, the CDR3 is TGTGCCAGTAGCTCGTCGAGGTCCTCCTACAATGAGCAGTTCTTC. The genes are TRBV19 and TRBJ2-1; D remains ambiguous. Germline V gene sequence: CDR1 LNHDA, CDR2 SQIVND (reference sequence). The length of the CDR3 is 15 residues. With 6 bases removed from V and 0 bases from J, the gap between germline ends came to 12 bases.

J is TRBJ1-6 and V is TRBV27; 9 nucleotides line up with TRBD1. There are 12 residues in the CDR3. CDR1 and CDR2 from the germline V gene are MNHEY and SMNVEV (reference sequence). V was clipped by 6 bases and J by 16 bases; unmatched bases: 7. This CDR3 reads CASRRTGEALHF. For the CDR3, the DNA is TGTGCCAGCAGACGGACAGGGGAAGCTCTCCACTTT.

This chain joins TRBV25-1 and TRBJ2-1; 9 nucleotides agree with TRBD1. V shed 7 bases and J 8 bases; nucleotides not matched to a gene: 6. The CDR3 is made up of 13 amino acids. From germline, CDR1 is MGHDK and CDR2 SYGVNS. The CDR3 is CASTRTGDHEQFF. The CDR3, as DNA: TGTGCCAGCACACGGACAGGGGACCATGAGCAGTTCTTC. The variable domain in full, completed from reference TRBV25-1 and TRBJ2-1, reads EADIYQTPRYLVIGTGKKITLECSQTMGHDKMYWYQQDPGMELHLIHYSYGVNSTEKGDLSSESTVSRIRTEHFPLTLESARPSHTSQYLCASTRTGDHEQFFGPGTRLTVL.

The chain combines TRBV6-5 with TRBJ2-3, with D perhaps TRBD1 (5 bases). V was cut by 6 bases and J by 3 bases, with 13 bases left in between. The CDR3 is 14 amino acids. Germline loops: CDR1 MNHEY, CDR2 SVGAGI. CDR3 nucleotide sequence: TGTGCCAGCAGGGGGCTCGGAGAAACAGATACGCAGTATTTT. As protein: CASRGLGETDTQYF.

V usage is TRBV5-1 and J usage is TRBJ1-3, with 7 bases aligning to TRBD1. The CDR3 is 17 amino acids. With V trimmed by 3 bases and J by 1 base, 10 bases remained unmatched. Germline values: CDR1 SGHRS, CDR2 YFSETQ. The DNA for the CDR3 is TGCGCCAGCAGCTCGGGAGACTCAGGGGGTTCTGGAAACACCATATATTTT. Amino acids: CASSSGDSGGSGNTIYF.

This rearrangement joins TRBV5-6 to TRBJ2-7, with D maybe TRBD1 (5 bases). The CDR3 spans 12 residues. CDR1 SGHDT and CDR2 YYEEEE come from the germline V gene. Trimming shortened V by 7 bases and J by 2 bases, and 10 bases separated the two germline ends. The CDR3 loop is CASQGRTYEQYF. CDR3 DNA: TGTGCCAGCCAGGGCAGAACCTACGAGCAGTACTTC.

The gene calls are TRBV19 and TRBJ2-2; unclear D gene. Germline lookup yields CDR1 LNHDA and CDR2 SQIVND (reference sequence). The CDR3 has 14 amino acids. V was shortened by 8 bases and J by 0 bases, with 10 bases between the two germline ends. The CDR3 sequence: CASRQRANTGELFF. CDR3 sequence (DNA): TGTGCCAGTCGACAACGCGCGAACACCGGGGAGCTGTTTTTT. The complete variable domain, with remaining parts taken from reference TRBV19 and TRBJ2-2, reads DGGITQSPKYLFRKEGQNVTLSCEQNLNHDAMYWYRQDPGQGLRLIYYSQIVNDFQKGDIAEGYSVSREKKESFPLTVTSAQKNPTAFYLCASRQRANTGELFFGEGSRLTVL.

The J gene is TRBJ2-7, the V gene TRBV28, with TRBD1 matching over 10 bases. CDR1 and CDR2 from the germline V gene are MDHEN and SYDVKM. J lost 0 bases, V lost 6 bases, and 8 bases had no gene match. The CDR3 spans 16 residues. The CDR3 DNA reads TGTGCCAGCAGCTCCCCCGGGGACAGGGGCTCCTACGAGCAGTACTTC. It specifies CASSSPGDRGSYEQYF.

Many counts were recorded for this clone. CDR3 in amino acids: CASSSGGLETQYF. The CDR3 nucleotides are TGTGCCAGTAGTTCAGGGGGTCTAGAGACCCAGTACTTC. The chain is built from TRBV19 and TRBJ2-5; 7 positions agree with TRBD1. Germline assignment: CDR1 LNHDA and CDR2 SQIVND (reference sequence). Unmatched junction bases numbered 4, after V lost 5 bases and J lost 4 bases. The CDR3 spans 13 residues.

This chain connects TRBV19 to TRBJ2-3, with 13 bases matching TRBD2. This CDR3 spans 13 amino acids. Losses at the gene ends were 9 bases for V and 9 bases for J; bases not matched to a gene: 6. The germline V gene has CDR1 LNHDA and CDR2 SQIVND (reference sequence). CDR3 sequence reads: CASRGTSGITQYF. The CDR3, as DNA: TGTGCCAGCAGAGGGACTAGCGGGATCACGCAGTATTTT.